This is a list of T cell receptor beta chains from one sample in a study of T-cell reconstitution after alpha-beta-depleted transplantation in children. TCRdb re-called the PCR reads through MiXCR, storing one row per CDR3 protein. Among roughly 190,000 distinct CDR3 sequences listed, more than 14% were seen once. The material sequenced was PBMCs from the stem cell graft donor, taken from the stem cell graft. The origin of the receptors is a human donor who donated a stem cell graft to a child with acute lymphoblastic leukemia. CDR3s include the opening cysteine and the closing phenylalanine or tryptophan. Some rows have no size entry. The others give once, few or many, or a class for an expanded clone.

abundance: many; v_gene: TRBV11-2; CDR3aa: CASSSARGESPLHF
abundance: few; v_gene: TRBV10-3; CDR3aa: CAISESARGARDRIYGYTF
abundance: many; v_gene: TRBV5-1; CDR3aa: CASRPGQGNYGYTF
abundance: many; v_gene: TRBV27; CDR3aa: CASRPVNTGELFF
abundance: many; v_gene: TRBV20-1; CDR3aa: CSAHLSSYEQYF
abundance: many; v_gene: TRBV5-1; CDR3aa: CASSLEGSNSNQPQHF
abundance: many; v_gene: TRBV28; CDR3aa: CASSSSTVLAKNIQYF
abundance: many; v_gene: TRBV27; CDR3aa: CASRRQGTPDTQYF
abundance: many; v_gene: TRBV3-1; CDR3aa: CASSRRTGGIGEKLFF
abundance: many; v_gene: TRBV10-3; CDR3aa: CAISGSSYEQYF
abundance: few; v_gene: TRBV20-1; CDR3aa: CSARDPGRPIYGYTF
abundance: -; v_gene: TRBV3-1; CDR3aa: CATCRDPSSYNEQFF
abundance: many; v_gene: TRBV5-1; CDR3aa: CASSLANGPRAHEQYF
abundance: many; v_gene: TRBV20-1; CDR3aa: CSAPRGTGNNSPLHF
abundance: many; v_gene: TRBV27; CDR3aa: CASSERANQPQHF
abundance: many; v_gene: TRBV5-1; CDR3aa: CASSSTGEQETQYF
abundance: many; v_gene: TRBV15; CDR3aa: CATSRVRRTEAFF
abundance: many; v_gene: TRBV5-1; CDR3aa: CASWTSGRGTGELFF
abundance: many; v_gene: TRBV6-1; CDR3aa: CASSDGGTTEAFF
abundance: -; v_gene: TRBV19; CDR3aa: CASSIVAGGGKNEQFF
abundance: -; v_gene: TRBV6-2/TRBV6-3; CDR3aa: CASSYRGGTSTDTQYF
abundance: many; v_gene: TRBV4-1; CDR3aa: CASSQEGRREQYF
abundance: many; v_gene: TRBV5-1; CDR3aa: CASSFDGTYEQYF
abundance: -; v_gene: TRBV27; CDR3aa: CASSLLGTNTEAFF
abundance: many; v_gene: TRBV29-1; CDR3aa: CSVGDRGNQPQHF
abundance: -; v_gene: TRBV3-1; CDR3aa: CASSQGQSGANVLTF
abundance: -; v_gene: TRBV12-3/TRBV12-4; CDR3aa: CASKRRAGGSPVTDTQYF
abundance: many; v_gene: TRBV10-3; CDR3aa: CAISESPGAGTDTQYF
abundance: -; v_gene: TRBV20-1; CDR3aa: CSARGLARYNEQFF
abundance: many; v_gene: TRBV5-1; CDR3aa: CASSSLPSGSNEQFF
abundance: -; v_gene: TRBV4-2; CDR3aa: CASSGGQGSYEQYF
abundance: -; v_gene: TRBV12-3/TRBV12-4; CDR3aa: CASSLTPREAFF
abundance: many; v_gene: TRBV5-1; CDR3aa: CASSVPAQETQYF
abundance: many; v_gene: TRBV4-1; CDR3aa: CASSTQPSPSYEQYF
abundance: many; v_gene: TRBV5-1; CDR3aa: CASSLGDRGQGGDLGYEQYF
abundance: few; v_gene: TRBV24-1; CDR3aa: CATSRGGASNEKLFF
abundance: many; v_gene: TRBV12-3/TRBV12-4; CDR3aa: CASSQTGVNIQYF
abundance: -; v_gene: TRBV6-5; CDR3aa: CASSYLDRAMTYQPQHF
abundance: -; v_gene: TRBV20-1; CDR3aa: CSARGTGATSGGGEQFF
abundance: many; v_gene: TRBV10-3; CDR3aa: CAISEGTGYAKNIQYF
abundance: many; v_gene: TRBV19; CDR3aa: CASSAQGDGDTEAFF
abundance: many; v_gene: TRBV27; CDR3aa: CASSLTVLNTGELFF
abundance: -; v_gene: TRBV20-1; CDR3aa: CSGSGTYNEQFF
abundance: -; v_gene: TRBV28; CDR3aa: CASSLEPSEGSYNEQFF
abundance: -; v_gene: TRBV11-2; CDR3aa: CASSLDVSPLDTQYF
abundance: -; v_gene: TRBV15; CDR3aa: CATSRGGDPTQYF
abundance: many; v_gene: TRBV29-1; CDR3aa: CSPRVGTSGTGTQYF